The 27 T cell receptor beta chains reported below all come from one sample, sequenced in a study of blood T cell repertoires in COVID-19. Generated by immunoSEQ multiplex PCR, the TCRdb table keeps only in-frame clones and is missing some. The sample holds roughly 240,000 clones; just under 85% are singletons and the top ten take over 1.5%. Sequencing input: peripheral blood. These receptor sequences come from a woman of 80 years or more with acute or convalescent COVID-19.

This rearrangement joins TRBV19 to TRBJ2-5, with a weak D call TRBD2 (5 bases). Trimming removed 8 bases at V and 4 bases at J, with 29 bases between. This CDR3 region has 18 residues. CDR1 is LNHDA, CDR2 SQIVND, per germline (reference sequence). The CDR3 sequence: CASRDAGTYSNIPETQYF. The CDR3 DNA reads TGTGCCAGTCGGGATGCGGGTACTTATTCCAATATCCCAGAGACCCAGTACTTC.

CDR3 sequence reads: CASSSRQGPNTEAFF. For the CDR3, the DNA is TGTGCCAGCAGCTCGAGGCAGGGTCCGAACACTGAAGCTTTCTTT. V is TRBV7-2 and J is TRBJ1-1, with D perhaps TRBD1 (5 bases). CDR1 is SGHTA and CDR2 is FQGNSA in the germline V gene. This CDR3 has 15 residues. Trimming shortened V by 4 bases and J by 1 base, and 13 bases separated the two germline ends.

The chain joins TRBV5-1 to TRBJ2-6; TRBD1 agrees at 10 bases. The CDR3 totals 17 residues. Germline loops: CDR1 SGHRS, CDR2 YFSETQ. The junction had 6 bases not matched to a gene; V was cut back by 4 bases and J by 2 bases. The CDR3 coding sequence is TGCGCCAGCAGCGACCGGGACAGGGGTGCTGGGGCCAACGTCCTGACTTTC. Amino acid sequence: CASSDRDRGAGANVLTF. Using reference TRBV5-1 and TRBJ2-6 for the parts outside the CDR3, the full variable domain is KAGVTQTPRYLIKTRGQQVTLSCSPISGHRSVSWYQQTPGQGLQFLFEYFSETQRNKGNFPGRFSGRQFSNSRSEMNVSTLELGDSALYLCASSDRDRGAGANVLTFGAGSRLTVL.

The chain recombines TRBV30 with TRBJ1-2; 7 nucleotides match TRBD1. After removal of 4 bases from V and 4 bases from J, the junction contained 9 bases not matched to a gene. This CDR3 spans 14 amino acids. Germline assignment: CDR1 GTSNPN and CDR2 SVGIG (reference sequence). CDR3 sequence reads: CAWNLGGFGYGYTF. CDR3 coding DNA: TGTGCCTGGAACTTAGGGGGCTTTGGCTATGGCTACACCTTC.

This clone was detected once. V is TRBV5-5 and J is TRBJ1-3; D not certain. Per the germline V gene, CDR1 is SGHKS and CDR2 is YYEKEE (reference sequence). CDR3 size: 16 residues. Trimming took 0 bases from V and 0 from J, leaving 10 bases between them. Here the CDR3 reads CASSLDPTSSGNTIYF. Written as DNA, the CDR3 is TGTGCCAGCAGCTTGGATCCCACGAGCTCTGGAAACACCATATATTTT.

The table lists this clone with a few counts. This chain links TRBV28 with TRBJ2-7; 10 positions match TRBD1. Trimming at V came to 5 bases and at J to 5 bases, leaving 6 bases not matched to a gene. This CDR3 comprises 14 residues. Germline assignment: CDR1 MDHEN and CDR2 SYDVKM. The CDR3 sequence is CASSVTGGLNEQYF. The CDR3 DNA is TGTGCCAGCAGTGTGACAGGGGGCTTGAACGAGCAGTACTTC. Combining the CDR3 with reference TRBV28 and TRBJ2-7 gives the whole variable domain DVKVTQSSRYLVKRTGEKVFLECVQDMDHENMFWYRQDPGLGLRLIYFSYDVKMKEKGDIPEGYSVSREKKERFSLILESASTNQTSMYLCASSVTGGLNEQYFGPGTRLTVT.

This chain joins TRBV4-1 and TRBJ1-4, with TRBD1 identical over 10 bases. Germline V gene data show CDR1 as MGHRA and CDR2 as YSYEKL. The ends lost 4 bases at V and 8 bases at J; junction bases unmatched: 4. The CDR3 is 14 residues long. The CDR3 region is CASSLGTGVEKLFF. Here the CDR3 DNA reads TGCGCCAGCAGCCTTGGGACAGGGGTAGAAAAACTGTTTTTT.

This chain joins TRBV19 and TRBJ1-4; 7 nucleotides line up with TRBD1. CDR3 length equals 19 residues. Per germline, CDR1 LNHDA and CDR2 SQIVND (reference sequence). The junction had 13 bases not matched to a gene; V was cut back by 3 bases and J by 0 bases. The CDR3 here is CASSIALIRDRATNEKLFF. The CDR3 DNA follows: TGTGCCAGTAGTATCGCCTTAATCCGGGACAGAGCAACTAATGAAAAACTGTTTTTT.

The V call is TRBV5-1, the J call TRBJ2-4, with D maybe TRBD2 (6 bases). Germline V CDR1 and CDR2: SGHRS, YFSETQ. V lost 0 bases and J 10 bases, leaving 11 bases between the germline ends. The length of the CDR3 is 13 residues. This CDR3 reads CASSLGRGEIQYF. CDR3 in DNA: TGCGCCAGCAGCTTGGGGAGGGGAGAGATTCAGTACTTC.

This chain links TRBV19 with TRBJ2-7; perhaps TRBD1 as D (6 bases). The CDR3 totals 13 residues. Germline loops: CDR1 LNHDA, CDR2 SQIVND (reference sequence). V was shortened by 5 bases and J by 3 bases, with 11 bases between the two germline ends. CDR3 nucleotide sequence: TGTGCCAGTAGTGAAGGGGGATTCTACGAGCAGTACTTC. Protein product: CASSEGGFYEQYF.

This clone was counted at least ten times. This chain connects TRBV7-2 to TRBJ2-7, with unresolved D. There are 12 residues in the CDR3. Germline CDR1 reads SGHTA; CDR2 reads FQGNSA. The V end was cut by 1 base, the J end by 3 bases, with 4 bases between. CDR3 in amino acids: CASSLVGYEQYF. CDR3 in DNA: TGTGCCAGCAGCTTAGTCGGCTACGAGCAGTACTTC.

V usage is TRBV19 and J usage is TRBJ2-7; TRBD1 matches 7 bases. The V gene's germline CDR1 is LNHDA and CDR2 SQIVND (reference sequence). The V segment lost 5 bases and the J segment 5 bases; nucleotides outside the gene matches: 9. The CDR3 contains 14 residues. In nucleotides, the CDR3 is TGTGCCAGTAGTGGGACAGTCACCATTAACGAGCAGTACTTC. Translating gives CASSGTVTINEQYF.

This clone was found once. This sequence joins TRBV28 and TRBJ1-2, with D possibly matching TRBD1 (6 bases). V gave up 5 bases and J gave up 8 bases, with 15 bases separating them. Germline CDR1 reads MDHEN; CDR2 reads SYDVKM. The CDR3 is 13 residues long. The CDR3 region has the DNA TGTGCCAGCAGTCTTTACAGGGTTTCCGGCTACACCTTC. This translates into CASSLYRVSGYTF.

The chain employs TRBV3-1 (or the pseudogene TRBV3-2) and TRBJ2-5; the D gene is possibly TRBD2 (5 bases). The CDR3 spans 11 residues. Between the trimmed V and J ends, which lost 8 bases and 8 bases, there was a span of 12 bases. CDR1 and CDR2 (germline): LGHDT, YNNKEL (reference sequence). CDR3 protein: CASSQEGTQYF. CDR3 DNA sequence: TGTGCCAGCTCCCAAGAGGGCACCCAGTACTTC.

This chain uses TRBV3-1 (or the pseudogene TRBV3-2) with TRBJ1-5; D is perhaps TRBD1 (5 bases). Trimming removed 1 base from V and 5 bases from J, with 6 bases in between. This CDR3 spans 13 amino acids. CDR1 and CDR2 from the germline V gene are LGHDT and YNNKEL (reference sequence). The CDR3, as DNA: TGTGCCAGCAGCCAAGGGGGGGATCAGCCCCAGCATTTT. Translation: CASSQGGDQPQHF.

CDR3 coding DNA: TGTGCCAGCAGCTTGGCCCGGGACAGGGTGGACACCCAGTACTTC. Its protein product is CASSLARDRVDTQYF. V and J are TRBV5-4 and TRBJ2-5; 9 nucleotides align to TRBD1. V was pared by 0 bases and J by 8 bases, with 8 bases of the junction left unmatched. CDR3 length: 15 residues. Germline lookup yields CDR1 SGHNT and CDR2 YYREEE (reference sequence).

This clone was counted between two and nine times. The rearrangement joins TRBV5-1 to TRBJ2-7; maybe TRBD2 (6 bases). Trimming left V 2 bases short and J 7 bases short, with 13 bases between. This CDR3 has 13 amino acids. CDR1 SGHRS and CDR2 YFSETQ come from the germline V gene. The CDR3 DNA follows: TGCGCCAGCAGCTTCGGTTCCGGGGGAGAGCAGTACTTC. Encoded protein: CASSFGSGGEQYF.

The chain employs TRBV28 and TRBJ1-5; no clear D gene. V lost 11 bases and J 3 bases, leaving 14 bases between the germline ends. There are 13 residues in the CDR3. The germline V gene encodes CDR1 MDHEN and CDR2 SYDVKM. CDR3 nucleotide sequence: TGTGCCTCCGAGCGACCTTCCAATCAGCCCCAGCATTTT. It codes for CASERPSNQPQHF.

To note about this clone: Other DNA sequences from this sample encode an identical CDR3 as well. The rearrangement joins TRBV30 to TRBJ2-7; D possibly corresponds to TRBD1 (5 bases). CDR3 length equals 12 residues. V lost 1 base and J 4 bases, leaving 8 bases between the germline ends. Per the germline V gene, CDR1 is GTSNPN and CDR2 is SVGIG (reference sequence). CDR3: CAWSAQGYEQYF. Here the CDR3 DNA reads TGTGCCTGGAGTGCCCAGGGATACGAGCAGTACTTC.

The table lists this clone with a count of one. The chain has TRBV10-3 and TRBJ2-3, with no clear D. The V and J ends lost 2 bases and 5 bases respectively, with 11 bases between them. The CDR3 has 14 amino acids. The germline CDR1 and CDR2 sequences are ENHRY and SYGVKD. CDR3 residues: CAISEGTSKDTQYF. CDR3 DNA: TGTGCCATCAGTGAGGGCACAAGTAAAGATACGCAGTATTTT.

The V and J genes are TRBV6-6 and TRBJ1-2; D is possibly TRBD1 (5 bases). The CDR3 spans 14 residues. Germline V gives CDR1 MNHNY, CDR2 SVGAGI (reference sequence). V was pared by 0 bases and J by 7 bases, with 12 bases between. The CDR3 DNA reads TGTGCCAGCAGTTACTCGGCAGGGCAGGTTGGCTACACCTTC. Encoded protein: CASSYSAGQVGYTF.

The chain is built from TRBV18 and TRBJ2-3; perhaps TRBD2 as D (6 bases). The CDR3 covers 16 residues. V was clipped by 4 bases and J by 0 bases, with 14 bases between them. Germline CDR1 reads KGHSH; CDR2 reads LQKENI. The CDR3 DNA is TGTGCCAGCTCACGTGTTCTGGGAGGCAGCACAGATACGCAGTATTTT. Amino acids: CASSRVLGGSTDTQYF.

V is TRBV7-2 and J is TRBJ2-7; the match to TRBD1 covers 10 bases. Germline lookup yields CDR1 SGHTA and CDR2 FQGNSA. V was clipped by 5 bases and J by 9 bases; unmatched bases: 10. The CDR3 covers 14 residues. The CDR3: CASSPRTGGVGQYF. The CDR3, as DNA: TGTGCCAGCAGCCCGAGGACAGGGGGTGTCGGGCAGTACTTC. Full variable domain (remainder filled in from reference TRBV7-2 and TRBJ2-7): GAGVSQSPSNKVTEKGKDVELRCDPISGHTALYWYRQSLGQGLEFLIYFQGNSAPDKSGLPSDRFSAERTGGSVSTLTIQRTQQEDSAVYLCASSPRTGGVGQYFGPGTRLTVT.

The rearrangement uses TRBV7-2 and TRBJ2-1, with 9 positions matching TRBD1. CDR3 size: 14 residues. The trim removed 7 bases at V and 6 bases at J, leaving 7 bases unmatched. Germline lookup yields CDR1 SGHTA and CDR2 FQGNSA. CDR3 residues: CASTWTGVVNEQFF. Here the CDR3 DNA reads TGTGCCAGCACCTGGACAGGGGTAGTCAATGAGCAGTTCTTC.

This chain links TRBV4-3 with TRBJ2-2; 7 bases are a match to TRBD2. J lost 7 bases, V lost 3 bases, and 11 bases had no gene match. The CDR3 spans 16 residues. Germline V gives CDR1 LGHNA, CDR2 YSLEER. This chain's CDR3 is CASSQGRRERSGELFF. In nucleotides, the CDR3 is TGCGCCAGCAGCCAGGGTAGGCGGGAGCGGAGCGGGGAGCTGTTTTTT.

This chain links TRBV7-2 with TRBJ2-1, with 9 bases fitting TRBD2. Germline CDR1 and CDR2: SGHTA and FQGNSA. The CDR3 covers 14 residues. Unmatched junction bases numbered 11, after V lost 8 bases and J lost 9 bases. The CDR3 coding sequence is TGTGCCAGCTTCATAGCGGGGGTGCAGGCTGAGCAGTTCTTC. Translating it yields CASFIAGVQAEQFF.

The V and J genes are TRBV7-9 and TRBJ2-7; 7 positions match TRBD2. The trim removed 3 bases at V and 7 bases at J, leaving 9 bases unmatched. Germline CDR1 and CDR2: SEHNR and FQNEAQ (reference sequence). CDR3 length: 14 residues. CDR3 region: CASSFPYGGGEQYF. For the CDR3, the DNA is TGTGCCAGCAGCTTCCCATATGGGGGGGGAGAGCAGTACTTC.